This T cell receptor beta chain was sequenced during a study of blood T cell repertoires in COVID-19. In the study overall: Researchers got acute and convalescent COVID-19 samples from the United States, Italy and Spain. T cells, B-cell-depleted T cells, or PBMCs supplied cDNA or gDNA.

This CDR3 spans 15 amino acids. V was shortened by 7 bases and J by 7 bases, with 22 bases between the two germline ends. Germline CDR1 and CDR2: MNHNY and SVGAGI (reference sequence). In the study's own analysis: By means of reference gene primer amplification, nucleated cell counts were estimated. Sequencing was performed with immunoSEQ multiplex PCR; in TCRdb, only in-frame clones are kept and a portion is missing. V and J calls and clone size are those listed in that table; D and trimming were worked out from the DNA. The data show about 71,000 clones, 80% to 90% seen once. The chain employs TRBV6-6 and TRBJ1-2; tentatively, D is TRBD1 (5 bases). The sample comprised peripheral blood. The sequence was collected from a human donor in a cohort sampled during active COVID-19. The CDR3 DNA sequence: TGTGCCAGCAACCTTCGAGTGGGGGAGGTTCGTGGCTACACCTTC. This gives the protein CASNLRVGEVRGYTF.